The rows below give T cell receptor beta chains drawn from one sample of a study of cytomegalovirus exposure and HLA in healthy donors. The repertoire was sequenced with immunoSEQ multiplex PCR; TCRdb's copy has only in-frame clones and lacks some. The table includes approximately 170,000 clones, 80% to 85% detected once. Sequencing was done on a sample of PBMCs. Every receptor here comes from a man aged 45-65 years in good health and CMV-seropositive. Both conserved end residues are part of each CDR3. A D gene is named only where the DNA matches it firmly. Clone size is stated in some rows and not others, as once, few, many or a class when expanded.

J gene | V gene | clone size | D gene | CDR3 length | CDR3 protein | CDR3 DNA
TRBJ2-3 | TRBV6-5 | . | . | 11 | CASKRLDTQYF | TGTGCCAGCAAACGACTAGATACGCAGTATTTT
TRBJ2-7 | TRBV30 | once | TRBD1 | 15 | CAWSEGTGGPYEQYF | TGTGCCTGGAGTGAAGGGACAGGGGGCCCCTACGAGCAGTACTTC
TRBJ1-1 | TRBV28 | . | . | 12 | CASSFWGRGAFF | TGTGCCAGCAGTTTTTGGGGCCGCGGAGCTTTCTTT
TRBJ2-7 | TRBV28 | . | . | 11 | CASTTPYEQYF | TGTGCCAGCACAACACCCTACGAGCAGTACTTC
TRBJ2-3 | TRBV5-8 | . | . | 12 | CASSFGVDTQYF | TGTGCCAGCAGCTTCGGGGTTGATACGCAGTATTTT
TRBJ2-2 | TRBV7-3 | once | . | 14 | CASSANGNTGELFF | TGTGCCAGCAGCGCCAACGGGAACACCGGGGAGCTGTTTTTT
TRBJ2-2 | TRBV4-3 | . | . | 17 | CASSSRILYAGTGELFF | TGCGCCAGCAGCAGCCGGATCTTGTACGCGGGCACCGGGGAGCTGTTTTTT
TRBJ2-7 | TRBV5-1 | . | TRBD2 | 16 | CASSLTAGGPSNEQYF | TGCGCCAGCAGCTTGACCGCGGGAGGGCCTTCCAACGAGCAGTACTTC
TRBJ2-1 | TRBV6-1 | . | TRBD2 | 18 | CASSESVYRTSDDGEQFF | TGTGCCAGCAGTGAATCGGTTTATAGGACTAGCGACGACGGTGAGCAGTTCTTC
TRBJ2-1 | TRBV27 | once | . | 17 | CASSPEGIGSSYNEQFF | TGTGCCAGCAGTCCTGAAGGGATTGGGAGCTCCTACAATGAGCAGTTCTTC
TRBJ1-4 | TRBV5-4 | few | . | 13 | CASSLNGNEKLFF | TGTGCCAGCAGCTTGAACGGGAATGAAAAACTGTTTTTT
TRBJ1-1 | TRBV20-1 | . | TRBD1 | 11 | CSAAGTDEAFF | TGCAGTGCGGCCGGGACAGATGAAGCTTTCTTT
TRBJ2-7 | TRBV27 | . | . | 16 | CASSLGQGGFSYEQYF | TGTGCCAGCAGTTTAGGGCAGGGGGGTTTCTCCTACGAGCAGTACTTC
TRBJ1-1 | TRBV11-3 | . | . | 14 | CASSFSQGNTEAFF | TGTGCCAGCAGTTTCTCACAGGGGAACACTGAAGCTTTCTTT
TRBJ2-5 | TRBV7-2 | . | . | 15 | CASSLAGEVQETQYF | TGTGCCAGCAGCTTAGCGGGAGAGGTCCAAGAGACCCAGTACTTC
TRBJ2-5 | TRBV19 | . | . | 13 | CASSTGNQETQYF | TGTGCCAGTAGTACAGGAAACCAAGAGACCCAGTACTTC
TRBJ2-7 | TRBV5-3 | few | . | 13 | CARSLIVIYEQYF | TGTGCCAGAAGCTTGATAGTTATCTACGAGCAGTACTTC
TRBJ2-7 | TRBV11-2 | . | TRBD2 | 15 | CASSNTSGNPYEQYF | TGTGCCAGCAGCAACACTAGCGGGAACCCCTACGAGCAGTACTTC
TRBJ2-7 | TRBV2 | . | . | 13 | CASSGWSSYEQYF | TGTGCCAGCTCTGGGTGGAGCTCCTACGAGCAGTACTTC
TRBJ2-3 | TRBV11-1 | . | TRBD2 | 16 | CASSLSGGGDPDTQYF | TGTGCCAGCAGCTTATCGGGGGGTGGGGATCCAGATACGCAGTATTTT
TRBJ2-7 | TRBV5-4 | . | TRBD2 | 16 | CASSHQAGGRNYEQYF | TGTGCCAGCAGCCACCAAGCGGGAGGGAGAAACTACGAGCAGTACTTC
TRBJ2-7 | TRBV28 | . | TRBD1 | 13 | CASSLTGGYEQYF | TGTGCCAGCAGTTTGACAGGGGGCTACGAGCAGTACTTC
TRBJ1-1 | TRBV30 | . | . | 10 | CAWGKREAFF | TGTGCCTGGGGCAAGCGCGAAGCTTTCTTT
TRBJ1-4 | TRBV30 | . | . | 14 | CAWSMSATNEKLFF | TGTGCCTGGAGTATGAGTGCAACTAATGAAAAACTGTTTTTT
TRBJ2-1 | TRBV28 | . | . | 15 | CASSLPTESYNEQFF | TGTGCCAGCAGTCTCCCCACAGAATCCTACAATGAGCAGTTCTTC
TRBJ2-7 | TRBV5-5 | . | TRBD2 | 16 | CASSWGRGGIAYEQYF | TGTGCCAGCAGCTGGGGGCGGGGGGGCATAGCCTACGAGCAGTACTTC
TRBJ2-2 | TRBV5-4 | few | . | 17 | CASSLDLGQHYTGELFF | TGTGCCAGCAGCTTGGATCTCGGACAGCACTACACCGGGGAGCTGTTTTTT
TRBJ2-5 | TRBV5-8 | . | TRBD2 | 16 | CASRTGTSGRQETQYF | TGTGCCAGCAGAACCGGGACTAGCGGGCGTCAAGAGACCCAGTACTTC
TRBJ2-1 | TRBV2 | . | TRBD1 | 15 | CASRERQGVRNEQFF | TGTGCCAGCAGGGAGAGACAGGGGGTTCGCAATGAGCAGTTCTTC
TRBJ1-1 | TRBV5-1 | . | . | 14 | CASSPTTGNTEAFF | TGCGCCAGCAGCCCGACCACAGGGAACACTGAAGCTTTCTTT
TRBJ1-2 | TRBV7-9 | . | . | 14 | CASSLLTDFYGYTF | TGTGCCAGCAGCCTCCTTACTGACTTCTATGGCTACACCTTC
TRBJ2-7 | TRBV4-1 | . | . | 13 | CASSQRLRDEQYF | TGCGCCAGCAGCCAAAGGCTCAGGGACGAGCAGTACTTC
TRBJ2-5 | TRBV7-9 | few | . | 14 | CASSLSLTQETQYF | TGTGCCAGCAGCTTATCGCTGACACAAGAGACCCAGTACTTC
TRBJ2-1 | TRBV7-3 | . | . | 14 | CASSSALTGNEQFF | TGTGCCAGCAGCTCCGCCTTGACAGGCAATGAGCAGTTCTTC
TRBJ1-1 | TRBV5-1 | few | TRBD1 | 18 | CASSLADRAIYRYTEAFF | TGCGCCAGCAGCTTGGCCGACAGGGCCATCTACCGATACACTGAAGCTTTCTTT
TRBJ1-1 | TRBV29-1 | . | . | 12 | CSVETANTEAFF | TGCAGCGTTGAAACTGCAAACACTGAAGCTTTCTTT
TRBJ1-1 | TRBV19 | . | . | 14 | CASIYRVGNTEAFF | TGTGCCAGTATTTACAGGGTAGGGAACACTGAAGCTTTCTTT
TRBJ1-2 | TRBV28 | once | . | 15 | CASSSPRTVTYGYTF | TGTGCCAGCAGTTCCCCCCGGACAGTTACCTATGGCTACACCTTC
TRBJ2-6 | TRBV28 | once | . | 17 | CASSGGDTLSGANVLTF | TGTGCCAGCAGTGGTGGGGACACACTCTCTGGGGCCAACGTCCTGACTTTC
TRBJ2-7 | TRBV29-1 | once | . | 11 | CSVASGYEQYF | TGCAGCGTTGCGTCAGGGTACGAGCAGTACTTC
TRBJ2-7 | TRBV29-1 | . | . | 12 | CSVDVTPYEQYF | TGCAGCGTTGATGTTACTCCCTACGAGCAGTACTTC
TRBJ2-7 | TRBV14 | . | TRBD2 | 14 | CASSQDRGGPQPYF | TGTGCCAGCAGCCAAGACCGCGGGGGGCCCCAACCGTACTTC
TRBJ2-1 | TRBV6-1 | . | TRBD2 | 14 | CASSEAGEGVRQFF | TGTGCCAGCAGTGAAGCGGGGGAGGGTGTTCGCCAGTTCTTC
TRBJ1-2 | TRBV28 | . | TRBD1 | 14 | CASSGTGTGYGYTF | TGTGCCAGCAGTGGGACAGGGACGGGCTATGGCTACACCTTC
TRBJ1-4 | TRBV5-1 | . | . | 14 | CASSLGGVGEKLFF | TGCGCCAGCAGCTTGGGGGGGGTTGGTGAAAAACTGTTTTTT
TRBJ1-4 | TRBV5-5 | . | TRBD1 | 15 | CASSWDSLTNEKLFF | TGTGCCAGCAGCTGGGACAGCCTAACTAATGAAAAACTGTTTTTT
TRBJ2-6 | TRBV6-6 | few | . | 14 | CASRRDSGANVLTF | TGTGCCAGCAGGCGGGATTCTGGGGCCAACGTCCTGACTTTC